Following are 21 T cell receptor beta chains from one sample sequenced in a study of post-analysis software for immune sequencing data. Study-level results: About five TRBV segments were more frequent in patients than controls; TRBV5-6, TRBV5-1 and TRBV20-1 belonged to this group.

Tagging with unique molecular identifiers was a feature of the TCR beta cDNA libraries. TCRdb reprocessed the PCR reads via MiXCR and lists one record per CDR3 protein. The sample holds 750,000 to 950,000 distinct CDR3 sequences, about 45% seen once. For these TCRs, the target antigens are not known. The sequenced sample was blood. Every receptor here comes from a girl aged 10 to 17 with multiple sclerosis.

The chain combines TRBV12-3 or TRBV12-4 with TRBJ1-4; TRBD1 aligns across 7 bases. V gave up 8 bases and J gave up 9 bases; unmatched junction bases: 12. This CDR3 is built from 14 residues. CDR3 sequence: CASGPGGMSKKLFF. CDR3 DNA: TGTGCCAGCGGCCCAGGGGGTATGAGTAAAAAACTGTTTTTT.

The genes are TRBV6-2 or TRBV6-3 and TRBJ2-1; D not certain. Germline values: CDR1 MNHEY, CDR2 SVGEGT. The CDR3 is 11 amino acids. V dropped 8 bases and J dropped 4 bases, with 6 bases sitting between them. As DNA, the CDR3 is TGTGCCAGCGGTCCATACAATGAGCAGTTCTTC. Translating gives CASGPYNEQFF.

CDR3 in DNA: TGTGCCAGCAGTTCGAGGAATAGCGGGAGGGGGGCAGATACGCAGTATTTT. Its translation: CASSSRNSGRGADTQYF. The V gene is TRBV2, the J gene TRBJ2-3; 11 bases are a match to TRBD2. The CDR3 contains 17 residues. The J segment lost 4 bases and the V segment lost 5 bases, leaving 11 bases of the junction unmatched. The germline V gene has CDR1 SNHLY and CDR2 FYNNEI. The full variable domain, in which reference TRBV2 and TRBJ2-3 provide the parts outside the CDR3, is EPEVTQTPSHQVTQMGQEVILRCVPISNHLYFYWYRQILGQKVEFLVSFYNNEISEKSEIFDDQFSVERPDGSNFTLKIRSTKLEDSAMYFCASSSRNSGRGADTQYFGPGTRLTVL.

The chain is built from TRBV11-2 and TRBJ2-7, with TRBD1 matching 8 bases. Germline V gene sequence: CDR1 SGHAT, CDR2 FQNNGV. This CDR3 spans 17 amino acids. V shed 5 bases and J 1 base; nucleotides not matched to a gene: 13. The chain's CDR3 is CASSLTSDRVGSYEQYF. DNA for the CDR3: TGTGCCAGCAGCCTTACCTCGGACAGGGTGGGATCCTACGAGCAGTACTTC.

This clonotype came up once. The gene calls are TRBV19 and TRBJ1-1, with a tentative D call TRBD1 (5 bases). The ends were cut back, 5 bases at V and 9 bases at J, with 19 bases in the middle. CDR1 and CDR2 (germline): LNHDA, SQIVND (reference sequence). This CDR3 is built from 14 residues. CDR3: CASSSTTGGAQAFF. CDR3 nucleotide sequence: TGTGCCAGTAGTTCAACTACCGGGGGAGCCCAAGCTTTCTTT.

The chain recombines TRBV10-3 with TRBJ2-1; 9 positions match TRBD2. The CDR3 sequence is 17 residues long. The germline V gene has CDR1 ENHRY and CDR2 SYGVKD. Losses at the gene ends were 2 bases for V and 15 bases for J; bases not matched to a gene: 20. This CDR3 is CAISEPHEILAGTPRFF. CDR3 DNA: TGTGCCATCAGTGAGCCCCACGAGATTCTAGCGGGGACCCCCAGGTTCTTC.

This chain links TRBV29-1 with TRBJ2-1, with D tentatively TRBD2 (5 bases). Germline V CDR1 and CDR2: SQVTM, ANQGSEA. Between the trimmed V and J ends, which lost 1 base and 6 bases, there was a span of 10 bases. This CDR3 has 13 residues. CDR3 sequence (DNA): TGCAGCGTTGAAGCACGGGATATCAATGAGCAGTTCTTC. Protein: CSVEARDINEQFF.

This chain uses TRBV5-1 with TRBJ2-7, with D maybe TRBD1 (6 bases). CDR3 length: 15 amino acids. V was shortened by 4 bases and J by 3 bases, with 17 bases between the two germline ends. Germline lookup yields CDR1 SGHRS and CDR2 YFSETQ. The DNA for the CDR3 is TGCGCCAGCAGCGGCACCGGACAGATCGTCTACGAGCAGTACTTC. Translation: CASSGTGQIVYEQYF.

In this sample, this clonotype turned up many times. The chain employs TRBV6-1 and TRBJ2-1; D is possibly TRBD1 (6 bases). The CDR3 runs to 14 residues. V was trimmed by 7 bases and J by 4 bases, leaving 14 bases between them. The V gene's germline CDR1 is MNHNS and CDR2 SASEGT. For the CDR3, the DNA is TGTGCCAGCACTACACAGGGACCGTACAATGAGCAGTTCTTC. It translates to CASTTQGPYNEQFF.

The chain employs TRBV7-9 and TRBJ1-1; possible D gene TRBD1, 6 bases. The germline CDR1 and CDR2 sequences are SEHNR and FQNEAQ (reference sequence). The CDR3 spans 16 residues. Trimming pared 5 bases from V and 0 bases from J, leaving 16 bases between. The DNA for the CDR3 is TGTGCCAGCAGCATTATAGGGGGGAACTTGAACACTGAAGCTTTCTTT. Residues: CASSIIGGNLNTEAFF.

The J gene is TRBJ2-1, the V gene TRBV20-1; 15 positions agree with TRBD2. Trimming at V came to 3 bases and at J to 0 bases, leaving 3 bases not matched to a gene. The CDR3 has 17 amino acids. Germline CDR1 and CDR2: DFQATT and SNEGSKA (reference sequence). The chain's CDR3 is CSASGLAGGSSYNEQFF. The CDR3 DNA is TGCAGTGCTAGTGGACTAGCGGGAGGGAGCTCCTACAATGAGCAGTTCTTC.

This clonotype was detected only a few times. The rearrangement joins TRBV5-1 to TRBJ2-7; TRBD1 matches at 7 bases. The germline CDR1 and CDR2 sequences are SGHRS and YFSETQ. J was trimmed by 2 bases and V by 1 base; bases with no gene match: 6. The CDR3 totals 15 residues. This CDR3 is CASSLKGGATYEQYF. CDR3 DNA sequence: TGCGCCAGCAGCTTGAAAGGGGGCGCGACCTACGAGCAGTACTTC.

The chain is built from TRBV5-1 and TRBJ1-2; 7 bases match TRBD1. Germline V gene sequence: CDR1 SGHRS, CDR2 YFSETQ. CDR3 length equals 13 residues. With 6 bases clipped from V and 5 bases from J, the junction kept 7 bases outside the gene matches. DNA for the CDR3: TGCGCCAGCAACGAGGGGACAGCGTATGGCTACACCTTC. Translating it yields CASNEGTAYGYTF. Based on the CDR3 plus reference TRBV5-1 and TRBJ1-2, the full variable domain is KAGVTQTPRYLIKTRGQQVTLSCSPISGHRSVSWYQQTPGQGLQFLFEYFSETQRNKGNFPGRFSGRQFSNSRSEMNVSTLELGDSALYLCASNEGTAYGYTFGSGTRLTVV.

This sequence joins TRBV20-1 and TRBJ2-7; a weak D match, TRBD2 (5 bases). Trimming removed 0 bases from V and 12 bases from J, with 12 bases in between. Germline CDR1 and CDR2: DFQATT and SNEGSKA (reference sequence). The CDR3 runs to 11 residues. The CDR3 DNA sequence: TGCAGTGCTAGAGAGCCCCCCGGAGGGTACTTC. Its protein product is CSAREPPGGYF.

V usage is TRBV6-6 and J usage is TRBJ2-1, with TRBD2 as a possible D gene (6 bases). Germline V CDR1 and CDR2: MNHNY, SVGAGI (reference sequence). V was cut by 7 bases and J by 9 bases, with 28 bases left in between. This CDR3 is 17 amino acids long. The DNA for the CDR3 is TGTGCCAGCAACCCTCAGGGTGGCGGGACCAGACGACTTGAGCAGTTCTTC. It encodes CASNPQGGGTRRLEQFF.

This sequence joins TRBV21-1 and TRBJ2-7; no check of the table's D call, TRBD1, against the DNA was made. TRBV21-1 is listed as a pseudogene. This CDR3 has 14 residues. CDR3 region: CASSKDEGDGEQYF. The CDR3 DNA is TGTGCCAGCAGCAAAGACGAGGGGGACGGCGAGCAGTACTTC.

This clonotype was detected once. The rearrangement links TRBV6-2 or TRBV6-3 to TRBJ1-2; D might be TRBD1 (6 bases). The ends were cut back, 0 bases at V and 8 bases at J, with 16 bases in the middle. There are 15 residues in the CDR3. Germline assignment: CDR1 MNHEY and CDR2 SVGEGT. CDR3 protein: CASSYSAGDQGGYTF. CDR3 nucleotide sequence: TGTGCCAGCAGTTACTCGGCAGGGGACCAGGGAGGCTACACCTTC.

V gene TRBV7-8 combines with J gene TRBJ2-7; TRBD1 matches 11 bases. CDR1 and CDR2 (germline): SGHVS, FQNEAQ. Trimming removed 4 bases from V and 4 bases from J; junction bases left unmatched: 3. The CDR3 length is 14 residues. CDR3 bases: TGTGCCAGCAGCTGGGGACAGGGGGAATACGAGCAGTACTTC. Its protein product is CASSWGQGEYEQYF.

This chain connects TRBV12-3 or TRBV12-4 to TRBJ2-3, with TRBD1 matching 8 bases. Trimming cost V 2 bases and J 6 bases; bases outside gene matches: 4. CDR3 length equals 14 residues. CDR3 coding DNA: TGTGCCAGCAGTTTACCAGGGGGCCCCGATACGCAGTATTTT. Translated, it gives CASSLPGGPDTQYF.

This clonotype was recorded a few times. This chain uses TRBV4-3 with TRBJ2-3; 9 bases are a match to TRBD2. There are 13 residues in the CDR3. Germline V lookup: CDR1 LGHNA, CDR2 YSLEER. Unmatched junction bases numbered 4, after V lost 6 bases and J lost 6 bases. CDR3 loop: CASSLAGVDTQYF. The CDR3 bases are TGCGCCAGCAGTTTAGCGGGAGTGGATACGCAGTATTTT.

CDR3: CATSVRGFYTF. Written as DNA, the CDR3 is TGTGCCACCAGTGTCCGTGGCTTCTACACCTTC. The chain joins TRBV24-1 to TRBJ1-2; no definite D call. Germline lookup yields CDR1 KGHDR and CDR2 SFDVKD. The CDR3 is 11 residues long. Trimming cost V 5 bases and J 10 bases, with 10 bases left between them.